Listed here is a single T cell receptor (beta chain). The sample originates from a study of blood T cell repertoires in COVID-19. Study background: Acute and convalescent COVID-19 specimens originated in the United States, Italy and Spain. In each case, the material was cDNA or gDNA derived from T cells, B-cell-depleted T cells, or PBMCs.

Authors' data handling: The authors estimated nucleated cell counts from reference gene primer amplification. Profiling relied on immunoSEQ multiplex PCR, and the TCRdb table lists in-frame clones only, not all of them. Clonal size and the V and J genes are those of that table, whereas D and trimming came from the DNA. The sample gives about 40,000 clones, 70% to 90% of which show up once; 2% to 2.5% is in the top ten. This CDR3 spans 14 amino acids. V was trimmed by 5 bases and J by 3 bases, leaving 13 bases between them. Germline values: CDR1 SGHNT, CDR2 YYREEE (reference sequence). V usage is TRBV5-4 and J usage is TRBJ2-3; no clear D gene. Sequencing used peripheral blood. The receptor was derived from a human donor in a cohort sampled during active COVID-19. The CDR3, as DNA: TGTGCCAGCAGGGGCACTCGATGGACAGATACGCAGTATTTT. Translating gives CASRGTRWTDTQYF.